This entry concerns a single TCR beta chain. Its cognate antigen is unknown. V gave up 4 bases and J gave up 5 bases, with 23 bases separating them. The germline CDR1 and CDR2 sequences are DFQATT and SNEGSKA (reference sequence). This CDR3 region has 16 residues. This entry belongs to a study of T-cell reconstitution after alpha-beta-depleted transplantation in children. Overall study results and limits: Roughly two months post-transplant, alpha-beta T cells reportedly originated from several hundred graft clones that had expanded. It was surviving recipient T cells and thymic progenitors that gave some patients high TCRbeta diversity at day 60. Counts and diversity of T cells one year after transplant came mostly from newly produced T cells.

Using unique molecular identifiers, the investigators prepared the TCRbeta library. TCRdb re-called the PCR reads with MiXCR, one entry per CDR3 protein. The sample shows approximately 800,000 distinct CDR3 sequences, about 16% of them seen only once. The clonotype originates from a male patient younger than 18 who had a stem cell transplant for acute lymphoblastic leukemia, so the T cells may come from the graft donor. This sequence joins TRBV20-1 and TRBJ1-2; perhaps TRBD1 as D (5 bases). The material was PBMCs, mostly from graft donor cells, obtained 360 days after TCRalphabeta/CD19-depleted stem cell transplant. The CDR3, as DNA: TGCAGTGCTAAGTTCGCGGGGCGCGCGCCGGGTTATGGCTACACCTTC. Protein sequence: CSAKFAGRAPGYGYTF.